The present T cell receptor beta chain was sequenced within a study of blood T cell repertoires in COVID-19. TCRdb's table, derived via immunoSEQ multiplex PCR, lists solely in-frame clones and lacks some. This repertoire shows about 65,000 clones, around 90% found once; its top ten account for over 1%. The CDR3 spans 14 residues. The germline V gene encodes CDR1 MNHGY and CDR2 SAAAGT. V was clipped by 4 bases and J by 1 base; unmatched bases: 4. The clonotype comes from a man in his sixties with acute or convalescent COVID-19. The source material was peripheral blood. The chain is built from TRBV6-8 and TRBJ2-7; 7 bases fit TRBD2. The CDR3 sequence is CASSCRGGSYEQYF. The CDR3 DNA reads TGTGCCAGCAGTTGTCGCGGGGGTTCCTACGAGCAGTACTTC.